These 27 T cell receptor beta chains originate from one sample sequenced in a study of cytomegalovirus exposure and HLA in healthy donors. Primers: 60 Vbeta forward and 13 Jbeta reverse. The repertoire was sequenced with immunoSEQ multiplex PCR; TCRdb's copy has only in-frame clones and lacks some. The profile shows more than 50,000 clones, less than 90% of them singletons. Sequencing was performed on PBMCs. The receptor source for this set is a female donor in good health and CMV-seronegative.

The chain joins TRBV27 to TRBJ2-7, with 7 bases fitting TRBD1. The CDR3 spans 14 residues. The junction had 3 bases not matched to a gene; V was cut back by 0 bases and J by 4 bases. Germline CDR1 and CDR2: MNHEY and SMNVEV (reference sequence). CDR3 protein: CASSLSNRGYEQYF. CDR3 nucleotide sequence: TGTGCCAGCAGTTTATCGAACAGGGGATACGAGCAGTACTTC.

The V call is TRBV19, the J call TRBJ1-3; D remains unclear. The length of the CDR3 is 13 residues. The ends were cut back, 8 bases at V and 4 bases at J, with 12 bases in the middle. Germline V CDR1 and CDR2: LNHDA, SQIVND (reference sequence). In DNA form, the CDR3 reads TGTGCCAGTTCGGGATGGAGAGGAAACACCATATATTTT. Protein product: CASSGWRGNTIYF. Supplemented by reference TRBV19 and TRBJ1-3, the full variable domain reads DGGITQSPKYLFRKEGQNVTLSCEQNLNHDAMYWYRQDPGQGLRLIYYSQIVNDFQKGDIAEGYSVSREKKESFPLTVTSAQKNPTAFYLCASSGWRGNTIYFGEGSWLTVV.

V and J are TRBV11-1 and TRBJ2-1; 7 positions agree with TRBD1. Per the germline V gene, CDR1 is SGHAT and CDR2 is FQDESV (reference sequence). The CDR3 has 14 amino acids. Unmatched junction bases numbered 8, after V lost 7 bases and J lost 5 bases. The CDR3 region is CASKGGGVHNEQFF. The CDR3 DNA follows: TGTGCCAGCAAAGGGGGCGGAGTACACAATGAGCAGTTCTTC.

The V gene is TRBV11-2, the J gene TRBJ1-4, with TRBD1 identical over 8 bases. Trimming cost V 1 base and J 6 bases; bases outside gene matches: 7. In germline, CDR1 is SGHAT, CDR2 FQNNGV. The CDR3 sequence is 16 residues long. Here the CDR3 reads CASSLVPGRGHEKLFF. CDR3 DNA: TGTGCCAGCAGCTTAGTCCCCGGCAGGGGGCATGAAAAACTGTTTTTT.

The chain carries TRBV4-2 and TRBJ2-5; 9 nucleotides match TRBD2. This CDR3 has 13 amino acids. CDR1 and CDR2 from the germline V gene are LGHNA and YNFKEQ. V dropped 5 bases and J dropped 2; count of bases not matched to a gene: 0. The DNA of the CDR3 is TGTGCCAGCAGCACTAGCGGGCAAGAGACCCAGTACTTC. As protein: CASSTSGQETQYF.

The rearrangement joins TRBV6-5 to TRBJ2-7, with D possibly matching TRBD2 (5 bases). CDR3 length: 14 amino acids. The germline V gene encodes CDR1 MNHEY and CDR2 SVGAGI. The V gene lost 5 bases and the J gene lost 0 bases, with 11 bases spanning the gap. Here the CDR3 reads CASSKGGSSYEQYF. CDR3 bases: TGTGCCAGCAGTAAAGGAGGAAGCTCCTACGAGCAGTACTTC.

The CDR3 here is CASTRGQGADEQYF. CDR3 coding DNA: TGTGCCAGCACCAGAGGACAGGGGGCCGACGAGCAGTACTTC. The chain uses TRBV27 and TRBJ2-7, with 11 bases aligning to TRBD1. CDR1 MNHEY and CDR2 SMNVEV come from the germline V gene (reference sequence). The CDR3 is made up of 14 amino acids. Losses at the gene ends were 7 bases for V and 5 bases for J; bases not matched to a gene: 7.

The rearrangement links TRBV5-1 to TRBJ2-2, with 10 bases matching TRBD2. Trimming took 1 base from V and 6 from J; bases not matched to a gene: 15. Germline CDR1 SGHRS, CDR2 YFSETQ. The CDR3 loop spans 19 amino acids. Here the CDR3 reads CASSLRTQAGGIGPGELFF. For the CDR3, the DNA is TGCGCCAGCAGCTTGCGAACGCAAGCGGGAGGGATTGGCCCCGGGGAGCTGTTTTTT.

The V call is TRBV28, the J call TRBJ2-7, with 9 nucleotides matching TRBD2. The germline V gene encodes CDR1 MDHEN and CDR2 SYDVKM. The CDR3 totals 15 residues. The junction had 9 bases not matched to a gene; V was cut back by 6 bases and J by 3 bases. Here the CDR3 reads CASRTIAGAGYEQYF. CDR3 sequence (DNA): TGTGCCAGCAGAACCATAGCGGGGGCCGGCTACGAGCAGTACTTC. The full variable domain, with the rest looked up from reference TRBV28 and TRBJ2-7, is DVKVTQSSRYLVKRTGEKVFLECVQDMDHENMFWYRQDPGLGLRLIYFSYDVKMKEKGDIPEGYSVSREKKERFSLILESASTNQTSMYLCASRTIAGAGYEQYFGPGTRLTVT.

The J gene is TRBJ1-5, the V gene TRBV5-8; D uncertain. Germline V lookup: CDR1 SGHTS, CDR2 YDEGEE. The CDR3 covers 15 residues. Trimming cost V 0 bases and J 6 bases, with 13 bases left between them. CDR3 residues: CASSLVGSAGQPQHF. The CDR3 nucleotides read TGTGCCAGCAGCTTGGTGGGCAGTGCAGGTCAGCCCCAGCATTTT.

The chain recombines TRBV27 with TRBJ1-4; D may be TRBD1 (5 bases). Germline loops: CDR1 MNHEY, CDR2 SMNVEV (reference sequence). This CDR3 spans 15 amino acids. Trimming cost V 4 bases and J 5 bases, with 14 bases left between them. The CDR3 here is CASSSKGGANEKLFF. For the CDR3, the DNA is TGTGCCAGCAGTTCTAAAGGAGGGGCGAATGAAAAACTGTTTTTT.

This clone has only one observation. This sequence joins TRBV9 and TRBJ2-1, with D possibly matching TRBD2 (6 bases). Germline CDR1 is SGDLS and CDR2 is YYNGEE. This CDR3 has 16 residues. V gave up 1 base and J gave up 5 bases, with 16 bases separating them. This chain's CDR3 is CASSVSPAGGNNEQFF. CDR3 in DNA: TGTGCCAGCAGCGTATCCCCAGCGGGTGGAAACAATGAGCAGTTCTTC.

The gene calls are TRBV15 and TRBJ2-5, with TRBD1 identical over 9 bases. The trim removed 1 base at V and 4 bases at J, leaving 7 bases unmatched. Looked up from germline, CDR1 is LNHNV and CDR2 is YYDKDF (reference sequence). This CDR3 region has 16 residues. The CDR3 bases are TGTGCCACCAGCAGAGGGAACAGGGGGCTGGGAGAGACCCAGTACTTC. Amino acid sequence: CATSRGNRGLGETQYF.

This rearrangement joins TRBV7-2 to TRBJ2-7; D not resolved. Germline lookup yields CDR1 SGHTA and CDR2 FQGNSA. The ends were cut back, 2 bases at V and 6 bases at J, with 5 bases in the middle. CDR3 length equals 11 residues. The CDR3 DNA is TGTGCCAGCAGCTTAATCGGCGAGCAGTACTTC. It encodes CASSLIGEQYF.

The rearrangement links TRBV6-6 to TRBJ1-5; 8 positions agree with TRBD1. Germline V lookup: CDR1 MNHNY, CDR2 SVGAGI (reference sequence). After removal of 7 bases from V and 2 bases from J, the junction contained 4 bases not matched to a gene. The CDR3 has 14 amino acids. The DNA of the CDR3 is TGTGCCAGCACTGGACAGGGTCGCAATCAGCCCCAGCATTTT. Its protein product is CASTGQGRNQPQHF.

The chain is built from TRBV7-9 and TRBJ1-3, with TRBD1 as a possible D gene (5 bases). The V gene's germline CDR1 is SEHNR and CDR2 FQNEAQ (reference sequence). V dropped 1 base and J dropped 0 bases, with 13 bases sitting between them. The CDR3 totals 17 residues. The CDR3 here is CASSLGPPGVSGNTIYF. CDR3 in DNA: TGTGCCAGCAGCTTAGGCCCTCCGGGGGTCTCTGGAAACACCATATATTTT.

The CDR3 nucleotides are TGTGCCAGCAGTTACGAGTCAGGGAGGGTCACTGAAGCTTTCTTT. Translation gives CASSYESGRVTEAFF. The chain recombines TRBV6-5 with TRBJ1-1; possible D gene TRBD1, 5 bases. V gave up 2 bases and J gave up 4 bases, with 14 bases separating them. Germline V gene lookup returns CDR1 MNHEY and CDR2 SVGAGI. The CDR3 spans 15 residues.

The V call is TRBV9, the J call TRBJ2-3, with a possible D match to TRBD2 (5 bases). V lost 4 bases and J 0 bases, leaving 12 bases between the germline ends. This CDR3 has 15 residues. Germline V gene data show CDR1 as SGDLS and CDR2 as YYNGEE. The CDR3 sequence is CASSKRDLSTDTQYF. The CDR3 DNA reads as TGTGCCAGCAGCAAGAGGGATCTTAGCACAGATACGCAGTATTTT. Supplemented by reference TRBV9 and TRBJ2-3, the full variable domain reads DSGVTQTPKHLITATGQRVTLRCSPRSGDLSVYWYQQSLDQGLQFLIQYYNGEERAKGNILERFSAQQFPDLHSELNLSSLELGDSALYFCASSKRDLSTDTQYFGPGTRLTVL.

This chain connects TRBV9 to TRBJ1-1; D perhaps matches TRBD1 (6 bases). Between the trimmed V and J ends, which lost 3 bases and 4 bases, there was a span of 22 bases. Germline loops: CDR1 SGDLS, CDR2 YYNGEE. This CDR3 has 17 amino acids. The CDR3 bases are TGTGCCAGCAGCGGAGGGGGGGAAGACAGACGGGCCACTGAAGCTTTCTTT. Residues: CASSGGGEDRRATEAFF.

As concerns this clone: An end of the junction does not agree with germline; a read error may underlie this. This chain joins TRBV5-1 and TRBJ2-6; possibly TRBD2 for D (7 bases). CDR3 length equals 13 residues. Germline V gene data show CDR1 as SGHRS and CDR2 as YFSETQ. As DNA, the CDR3 is TGCGCCAGCAGCTTAGGGGGGGCCAACGGCCTGACTTTC. It translates to CASSLGGANGLTF.

The genes are TRBV25-1 and TRBJ1-2; a possible D gene is TRBD1 (5 bases). V gave up 3 bases and J gave up 8 bases, with 16 bases separating them. The germline CDR1 and CDR2 sequences are MGHDK and SYGVNS. The CDR3 extends over 14 amino acids. The CDR3 sequence is CASSDRANALGYTF. CDR3 sequence (DNA): TGTGCCAGCAGTGACAGGGCGAACGCCCTAGGCTACACCTTC.

This sequence joins TRBV4-3 and TRBJ1-4; TRBD1 matches at 7 bases. V lost 2 bases and J lost 5; bases outside the gene matches: 8. CDR3 size: 16 residues. CDR1 is LGHNA, CDR2 YSLEER, per germline. CDR3 in DNA: TGCGCCAGCAGCCAAAGTTCCGGACAGGCGAATGAAAAACTGTTTTTT. Translated, it gives CASSQSSGQANEKLFF.

This chain uses TRBV6-1 with TRBJ1-2; D not resolved. There are 11 residues in the CDR3. V lost 5 bases and J 8 bases, leaving 9 bases between the germline ends. The germline V gene encodes CDR1 MNHNS and CDR2 SASEGT. The CDR3 sequence: CASSWTGGYTF. As DNA, the CDR3 is TGTGCCAGCAGTTGGACGGGGGGCTACACCTTC.

CDR3 sequence: CASSPGGPGGGEKLFF. In DNA, the CDR3 is TGTGCCAGCTCACCGGGGGGCCCAGGGGGCGGAGAAAAACTGTTTTTT. The chain links TRBV18 to TRBJ1-4; TRBD1 agrees at 8 bases. Germline-derived CDR1 and CDR2 are KGHSH and LQKENI. The CDR3 consists of 16 residues. V was pared by 3 bases and J by 8 bases, with 11 bases of the junction left unmatched.

Worth noting for this clone: At one boundary the junction diverges from the germline segment, which might be a read error. The rearrangement uses TRBV2 and TRBJ2-7, with 10 bases identical to TRBD2. The CDR3 runs to 16 residues. The germline V gene has CDR1 SNHLY and CDR2 FYNNEI. In DNA, the CDR3 is TGTGCCAGCAGCGAAGTGCCTAGCGGGGGACCCTACGAGCAGTACTTC. Translating gives CASSEVPSGGPYEQYF.

This chain joins TRBV5-6 and TRBJ2-1; D might be TRBD1 (5 bases). V was shortened by 0 bases and J by 5 bases, with 18 bases between the two germline ends. CDR1 is SGHDT and CDR2 is YYEEEE in the germline V gene. The CDR3 has 17 residues. The CDR3 bases are TGTGCCAGCAGCTTGGGAAGACAGCCCTCGGCGGACAATGAGCAGTTCTTC. Its translation is CASSLGRQPSADNEQFF.

The J gene is TRBJ2-7, the V gene TRBV6-5; TRBD1 matches at 7 bases. This CDR3 contains 15 residues. CDR1 is MNHEY, CDR2 SVGAGI, per germline. V was pared by 0 bases and J by 4 bases, with 6 bases of the junction left unmatched. CDR3 sequence (DNA): TGTGCCAGCAGTTACTCTGGAGAGGGGGCATACGAGCAGTACTTC. It yields the protein CASSYSGEGAYEQYF.